This T cell receptor beta chain was identified during a study of cytomegalovirus exposure and HLA in healthy donors. PCR amplification relied on 60 Vbeta primers (plus 13 Jbeta primers). Measured with immunoSEQ multiplex PCR; TCRdb has only the in-frame clones, and not every one. This sample's clone table lists approximately 140,000 clones. The receptor's source is a middle-aged man in good health and CMV-seronegative. The material sequenced was PBMCs.

The CDR3 reads CASRPGQSFDNEQFF. The CDR3 region has the DNA TGTGCCAGCAGACCGGGACAGAGTTTTGACAATGAGCAGTTCTTC. The gene calls are TRBV21-1 and TRBJ2-1; TRBD1, the table's D call, lacks a check against the DNA. TRBV21-1 is a pseudogene segment. The CDR3 is 15 residues long.